The clone carrying this T cell receptor (beta chain) came up a few times. The antigen is undetermined. This entry belongs to a study of T cell repertoires in cytomegalovirus infection. Broader study findings: The ex vivo response showed dominance by HLA-C-restricted CMV-specific TCR beta clonotypes.

Germline V gives CDR1 MGHRA, CDR2 YSYEKL. V lost 2 bases and J lost 1, with 13 bases in between. The CDR3 spans 16 residues. TCRdb passed the reads through MiXCR, listing each CDR3 protein once. This table holds 230,000 or so distinct CDR3 sequences, around 40% found once. The sequenced sample was CD8+ T cells from cultured PBMCs, obtained from culture after CMV antigen stimulation. The clonotype originates from a human donor in good health (CMV status not recorded). Some clones in this sample may be carry-over from other donors' samples. The chain links TRBV4-1 to TRBJ2-3; D may be TRBD2 (5 bases). CDR3 coding DNA: TGCGCCAGCAGCCAAAGAGCGGCGGCTGGCACAGATACGCAGTATTTT. This sequence encodes CASSQRAAAGTDTQYF.